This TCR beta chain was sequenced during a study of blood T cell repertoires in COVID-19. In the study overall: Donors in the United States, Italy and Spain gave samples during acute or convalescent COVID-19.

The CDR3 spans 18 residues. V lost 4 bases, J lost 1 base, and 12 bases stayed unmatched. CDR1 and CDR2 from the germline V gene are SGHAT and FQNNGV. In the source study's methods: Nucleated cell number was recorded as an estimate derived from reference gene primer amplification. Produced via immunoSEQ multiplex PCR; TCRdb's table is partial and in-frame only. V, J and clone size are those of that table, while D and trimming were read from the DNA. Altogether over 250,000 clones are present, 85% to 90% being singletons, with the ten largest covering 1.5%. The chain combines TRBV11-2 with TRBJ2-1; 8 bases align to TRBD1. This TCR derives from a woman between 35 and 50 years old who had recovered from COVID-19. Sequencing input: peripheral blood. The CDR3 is CASSSLQGARGSYNEQFF. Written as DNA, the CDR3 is TGTGCCAGCAGCTCCCTTCAGGGGGCCCGAGGGTCCTACAATGAGCAGTTCTTC. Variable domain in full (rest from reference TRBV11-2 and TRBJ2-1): EAGVAQSPRYKIIEKRQSVAFWCNPISGHATLYWYQQILGQGPKLLIQFQNNGVVDDSQLPKDRFSAERLKGVDSTLKIQPAKLEDSAVYLCASSSLQGARGSYNEQFFGPGTRLTVL.